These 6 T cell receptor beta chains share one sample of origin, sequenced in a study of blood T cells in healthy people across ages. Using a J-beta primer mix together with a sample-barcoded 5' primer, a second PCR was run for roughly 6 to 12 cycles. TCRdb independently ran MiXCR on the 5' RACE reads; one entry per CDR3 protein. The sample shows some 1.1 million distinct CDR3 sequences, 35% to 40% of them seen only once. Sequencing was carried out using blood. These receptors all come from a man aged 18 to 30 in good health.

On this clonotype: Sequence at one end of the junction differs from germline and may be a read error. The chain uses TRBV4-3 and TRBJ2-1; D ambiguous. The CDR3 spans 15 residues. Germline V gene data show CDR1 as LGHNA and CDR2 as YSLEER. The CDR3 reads CVSSQEERSYNEQFF. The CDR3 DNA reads TGCGTCAGCAGCCAAGAAGAGCGTTCCTACAATGAGCAGTTCTTC.

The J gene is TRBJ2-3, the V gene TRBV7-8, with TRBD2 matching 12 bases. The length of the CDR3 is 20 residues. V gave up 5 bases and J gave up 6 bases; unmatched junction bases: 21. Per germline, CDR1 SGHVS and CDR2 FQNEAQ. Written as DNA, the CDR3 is TGTGCCAGCAGCCAAACTTCTAGCGGGGGGGCGGCTCCGAGCTCTGATACGCAGTATTTT. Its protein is CASSQTSSGGAAPSSDTQYF.

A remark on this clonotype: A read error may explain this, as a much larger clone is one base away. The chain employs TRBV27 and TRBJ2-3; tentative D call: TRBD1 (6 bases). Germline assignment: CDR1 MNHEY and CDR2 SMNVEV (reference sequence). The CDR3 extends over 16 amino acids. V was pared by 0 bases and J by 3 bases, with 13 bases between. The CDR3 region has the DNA TGTGCCAGCAGTTTATCGACAGGCGTAAGGACAGATACGCAGTATTTT. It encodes CASSLSTGVRTDTQYF.

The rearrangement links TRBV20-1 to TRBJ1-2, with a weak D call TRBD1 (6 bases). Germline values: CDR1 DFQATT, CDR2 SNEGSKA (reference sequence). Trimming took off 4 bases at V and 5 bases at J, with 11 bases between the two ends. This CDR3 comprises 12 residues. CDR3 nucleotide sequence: TGCAGTGCTAAACAGGGTGATTATGGCTACACCTTC. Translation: CSAKQGDYGYTF.

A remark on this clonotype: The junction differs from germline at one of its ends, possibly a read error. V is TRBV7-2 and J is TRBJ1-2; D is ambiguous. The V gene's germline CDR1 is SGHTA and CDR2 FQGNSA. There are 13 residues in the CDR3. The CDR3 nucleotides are TGTGCCGGCAGCCAACGGGGTACATATGGCTACACCTTC. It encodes CAGSQRGTYGYTF.

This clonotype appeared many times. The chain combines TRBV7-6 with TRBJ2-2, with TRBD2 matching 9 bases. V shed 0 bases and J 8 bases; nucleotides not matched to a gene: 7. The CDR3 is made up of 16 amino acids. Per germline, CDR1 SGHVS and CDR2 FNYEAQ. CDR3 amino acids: CASSLATSGIRGELFF. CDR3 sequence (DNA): TGTGCCAGCAGCTTAGCGACTAGCGGTATTAGGGGGGAGCTGTTTTTT.